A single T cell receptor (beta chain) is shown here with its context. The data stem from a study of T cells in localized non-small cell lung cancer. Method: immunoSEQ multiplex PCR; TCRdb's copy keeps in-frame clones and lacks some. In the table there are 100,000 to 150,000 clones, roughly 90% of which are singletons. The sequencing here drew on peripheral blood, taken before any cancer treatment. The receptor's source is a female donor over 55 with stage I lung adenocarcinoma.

CDR3 DNA sequence: TGTGCCAGCAGCTTAGCAGGGGCGGTGGGGGCCAACGTCCTGACTTTC. Translation: CASSLAGAVGANVLTF. The rearrangement links TRBV7-9 to TRBJ2-6, with TRBD1 as a possible D gene (5 bases). From germline, CDR1 is SEHNR and CDR2 FQNEAQ (reference sequence). The CDR3 sequence is 16 residues long. The V end was cut by 0 bases, the J end by 4 bases, with 10 bases between.